This TCR beta chain was identified during a study of prognosis after radiotherapy for stage I lung cancer. In the study overall: Each patient with non-small cell lung cancer was deemed medically inoperable.

As regards this clonotype: As yet, its antigen is unknown.

The V end lost 5 bases, the J end lost 1 base, and 8 bases lay between the germline ends. The CDR3 covers 13 residues. Study conclusions and caveats: TRBV and TRBJ gene usage reportedly differed between patients with and without metastases.

The authors amplified TCR beta CDR3 from genomic DNA using two-round multiplex PCR. First-round PCR amplification was performed with primers specific to each TRBV and TRBJ gene. TCRdb re-called the multiplex PCR reads through MiXCR, storing one row per CDR3 protein. The sample yields fewer than 25,000 distinct CDR3 sequences, around two fifths seen once. The chain carries TRBV12-3 or TRBV12-4 and TRBJ1-1; D gene unclear. The TCR originated in a donor aged 50 or older with non-small cell lung cancer. Sequenced material: PBMCs, taken before or after stereotactic body radiation therapy (not recorded which). DNA for the CDR3: TGTGCCAGCAGTCGCCGGTCGAACACTGAAGCTTTCTTT. Its translation is CASSRRSNTEAFF.